The 25 T cell receptor beta chains in this list originate from one sample, sequenced in a study of blood T cell repertoires in COVID-19. Method: immunoSEQ multiplex PCR; TCRdb's copy keeps in-frame clones and lacks some. This sample carries tens of thousands of clones, 86% of them seen once, and the ten largest clones take 16%. Sequenced sample: peripheral blood. These TCRs come from a man between 60 and 75 years old with active or convalescent COVID-19.

The rearrangement links TRBV3-1 (or the pseudogene TRBV3-2) to TRBJ1-5; D call uncertain. This CDR3 region has 14 residues. CDR1 and CDR2 from the germline V gene are LGHDT and YNNKEL (reference sequence). Between the trimmed V and J ends, which lost 1 base and 2 bases, there was a span of 6 bases. Here the CDR3 reads CASSQVLGNQPQHF. Written as DNA, the CDR3 is TGTGCCAGCAGCCAAGTCTTAGGCAATCAGCCCCAGCATTTT.

This chain links TRBV28 with TRBJ1-1; weak D call: TRBD1 (6 bases). Trimming took 8 bases from V and 1 from J, leaving 23 bases between them. There are 17 residues in the CDR3. CDR1 MDHEN and CDR2 SYDVKM come from the germline V gene. The CDR3: CASSRPGGRVGNTEAFF. The CDR3 DNA reads TGTGCCAGCTCCCGACCGGGGGGGCGCGTTGGGAACACTGAAGCTTTCTTT.

The V and J genes are TRBV5-1 and TRBJ1-5, with D hard to call. The CDR3 is 15 residues long. V lost 4 bases and J lost 3, with 14 bases in between. From germline, CDR1 is SGHRS and CDR2 YFSETQ. CDR3 sequence: CASSLGFGDNQPQHF. Written as DNA, the CDR3 is TGCGCCAGCAGCCTGGGATTCGGGGACAATCAGCCCCAGCATTTT.

The V and J genes are TRBV7-2 and TRBJ1-1, with D maybe TRBD1 (5 bases). This CDR3 comprises 13 residues. Germline V CDR1 and CDR2: SGHTA, FQGNSA. The ends were cut back, 1 base at V and 6 bases at J, with 9 bases in the middle. CDR3 in amino acids: CASSLDRSAEAFF. CDR3 sequence (DNA): TGTGCCAGCAGCTTAGACAGGTCCGCTGAAGCTTTCTTT.

This sequence joins TRBV7-6 and TRBJ1-2; a possible D gene is TRBD1 (5 bases). The CDR3 contains 15 residues. The ends were cut back, 5 bases at V and 3 bases at J, with 16 bases in the middle. The germline gives CDR1 SGHVS, CDR2 FNYEAQ. CDR3 sequence: CASSPTGTGDYGYTF. The CDR3 bases are TGTGCCAGCAGCCCGACGGGGACGGGAGACTATGGCTACACCTTC.

The rearrangement uses TRBV29-1 and TRBJ2-5; tentative D call: TRBD1 (6 bases). Germline CDR1 reads SQVTM; CDR2 reads ANQGSEA. The CDR3 spans 13 residues. The ends were cut back, 4 bases at V and 5 bases at J, with 14 bases in the middle. The CDR3 DNA reads TGCAGCGTTGGCAGGGGCGCGACGGAGACCCAGTACTTC. Protein: CSVGRGATETQYF.

A word on this clone: At one boundary the junction diverges from the germline segment, which might be a read error. The chain is built from TRBV20-1 and TRBJ2-3; a possible D gene is TRBD2 (6 bases). Germline CDR1 reads DFQATT; CDR2 reads SNEGSKA (reference sequence). The CDR3 runs to 11 residues. The CDR3 here is CSPRLADTQYF. DNA for the CDR3: TGCAGTCCTAGACTAGCAGATACGCAGTATTTT.

The J gene is TRBJ1-5, the V gene TRBV9, with 7 bases matching TRBD1. The junction had 5 bases not matched to a gene; V was cut back by 0 bases and J by 2 bases. Germline V CDR1 and CDR2: SGDLS, YYNGEE. This CDR3 has 16 residues. CDR3 in DNA: TGTGCCAGCAGCGTAGAGCGAGGACAGGGCAATCAGCCCCAGCATTTT. It specifies CASSVERGQGNQPQHF.

The gene calls are TRBV7-9 and TRBJ1-2; D might be TRBD1 (6 bases). Trimming cost V 3 bases and J 4 bases, with 9 bases left between them. The CDR3 is 13 residues long. CDR1 and CDR2 from the germline V gene are SEHNR and FQNEAQ (reference sequence). The CDR3 spells CASSLGGPYGYTF. CDR3 nucleotide sequence: TGTGCCAGCAGCTTGGGGGGGCCCTATGGCTACACCTTC.

This chain connects TRBV5-1 to TRBJ2-5, with D tentatively TRBD1 (5 bases). The V and J ends lost 6 bases and 5 bases respectively, with 14 bases between them. The CDR3 is 13 residues long. The germline V gene has CDR1 SGHRS and CDR2 YFSETQ. As DNA, the CDR3 is TGCGCCAGCACCAATCAGGGATCGGAGACCCAGTACTTC. Translation: CASTNQGSETQYF.

V and J are TRBV5-1 and TRBJ2-2, with D unresolved. This CDR3 contains 16 residues. The germline V gene encodes CDR1 SGHRS and CDR2 YFSETQ. V was pared by 0 bases and J by 3 bases, with 12 bases between. Written as DNA, the CDR3 is TGCGCCAGCAGCTTGGGTATAGTACTGGACACCGGGGAGCTGTTTTTT. Encoded protein: CASSLGIVLDTGELFF. The full variable domain, rest sourced from reference TRBV5-1 and TRBJ2-2, is KAGVTQTPRYLIKTRGQQVTLSCSPISGHRSVSWYQQTPGQGLQFLFEYFSETQRNKGNFPGRFSGRQFSNSRSEMNVSTLELGDSALYLCASSLGIVLDTGELFFGEGSRLTVL.

This chain joins TRBV6-5 and TRBJ1-3; D perhaps matches TRBD1 (6 bases). The CDR3 is 16 residues long. Trimming took off 0 bases at V and 6 bases at J, with 15 bases between the two ends. Germline V gives CDR1 MNHEY, CDR2 SVGAGI. The CDR3 spells CASSYSSGGVSNTIYF. The CDR3 coding sequence is TGTGCCAGCAGTTACTCGAGCGGGGGCGTCTCAAACACCATATATTTT.

This clone was counted a single time. The chain recombines TRBV12-3 or TRBV12-4 with TRBJ2-5; 9 nucleotides line up with TRBD2. Losses at the gene ends were 6 bases for V and 5 bases for J; bases not matched to a gene: 4. The CDR3 consists of 13 residues. In DNA form, the CDR3 reads TGTGCCAGCAGGCGGGGGGGCATCGAGACCCAGTACTTC. It encodes CASRRGGIETQYF.

The rearrangement joins TRBV5-6 to TRBJ1-1; 9 bases match TRBD1. The CDR3 contains 15 residues. J lost 2 bases, V lost 3 bases, and 5 bases had no gene match. Germline V gene lookup returns CDR1 SGHDT and CDR2 YYEEEE. This chain's CDR3 is CASSWGTGTNTEAFF. In DNA, the CDR3 is TGTGCCAGCAGCTGGGGGACAGGGACTAACACTGAAGCTTTCTTT.

This chain joins TRBV18 and TRBJ1-1; D ambiguous. The CDR3 runs to 13 residues. Trimming pared 5 bases from V and 1 base from J, leaving 8 bases between. Per the germline V gene, CDR1 is KGHSH and CDR2 is LQKENI. The CDR3 DNA reads as TGTGCCAGCTCATGGGAGGGGAACACTGAAGCTTTCTTT. Its protein product is CASSWEGNTEAFF.

The V and J genes are TRBV5-1 and TRBJ1-6; D is undetermined. CDR3 length equals 15 residues. The germline CDR1 and CDR2 sequences are SGHRS and YFSETQ. Trimming took 1 base from V and 6 from J, leaving 11 bases between them. The CDR3, as DNA: TGCGCCAGCAGCTTGAATCCGGTTGTTAATTCACCCCTCCACTTT. Protein sequence: CASSLNPVVNSPLHF.

This rearrangement joins TRBV27 to TRBJ1-1, with 11 bases aligning to TRBD1. V lost 0 bases, J lost 3 bases, and 9 bases stayed unmatched. This CDR3 region has 18 residues. Germline V gene lookup returns CDR1 MNHEY and CDR2 SMNVEV (reference sequence). The CDR3 is CASSLSRTGGEGYTEAFF. For the CDR3, the DNA is TGTGCCAGCAGTTTATCCAGGACAGGGGGCGAAGGGTACACTGAAGCTTTCTTT.

The rearrangement links TRBV7-9 to TRBJ2-2; the D is unclear. The germline CDR1 and CDR2 sequences are SEHNR and FQNEAQ (reference sequence). The V gene lost 5 bases and the J gene lost 0 bases, with 10 bases spanning the gap. The CDR3 is 15 amino acids. The CDR3 DNA is TGTGCCAGCAGCAATTTGGCCACGAACACCGGGGAGCTGTTTTTT. Translation: CASSNLATNTGELFF. The full variable domain, in which reference TRBV7-9 and TRBJ2-2 provide the parts outside the CDR3, is DTGVSQNPRHKITKRGQNVTFRCDPISEHNRLYWYRQTLGQGPEFLTYFQNEAQLEKSRLLSDRFSAERPKGSFSTLEIQRTEQGDSAMYLCASSNLATNTGELFFGEGSRLTVL.

The chain recombines TRBV5-6 with TRBJ1-1; D remains unclear. This CDR3 has 14 residues. Germline CDR1 reads SGHDT; CDR2 reads YYEEEE. The ends were cut back, 5 bases at V and 0 bases at J, with 11 bases in the middle. The CDR3 DNA sequence: TGTGCCAGCAGTCCTCCCCGGGTGAACACTGAAGCTTTCTTT. Protein: CASSPPRVNTEAFF.

This clone showed up just once. The gene calls are TRBV5-1 and TRBJ2-2, with 7 bases identical to TRBD2. CDR3 length equals 13 residues. Germline-derived CDR1 and CDR2 are SGHRS and YFSETQ. Germline trimming cut 5 bases from V and 4 bases from J; bases unmatched to any gene: 2. The CDR3 DNA is TGCGCCAGCAGTCGGGGGGTCACCGGGGAGCTGTTTTTT. Protein sequence: CASSRGVTGELFF.

The CDR3 region has the DNA TGTGCCAGCAGTTTACCCCCCGGACAGGGTCACGGCTACACCTTC. It codes for CASSLPPGQGHGYTF. This chain connects TRBV28 to TRBJ1-2; 8 bases agree with TRBD1. This CDR3 region has 15 residues. Germline trimming cut 2 bases from V and 8 bases from J; bases unmatched to any gene: 10. Germline V lookup: CDR1 MDHEN, CDR2 SYDVKM.

About this clone itself: Different DNA sequences within this sample yield the same CDR3. J is TRBJ2-3 and V is TRBV7-9, with 7 positions matching TRBD1. The junction had 4 bases not matched to a gene; V was cut back by 7 bases and J by 0 bases. Germline assignment: CDR1 SEHNR and CDR2 FQNEAQ (reference sequence). The CDR3 runs to 14 residues. CDR3 sequence reads: CASTRQGSTDTQYF. CDR3 sequence (DNA): TGTGCCAGCACCAGACAGGGAAGCACAGATACGCAGTATTTT.

This rearrangement joins TRBV19 to TRBJ1-1, with D maybe TRBD1 (5 bases). The germline V gene encodes CDR1 LNHDA and CDR2 SQIVND (reference sequence). The CDR3 is 15 residues long. Trimming pared 3 bases from V and 0 bases from J, leaving 11 bases between. Written as DNA, the CDR3 is TGTGCCAGTAGTATCGGGAGGGGTTTGAACACTGAAGCTTTCTTT. This codes for CASSIGRGLNTEAFF.

V is TRBV30 and J is TRBJ2-3; 9 bases map to TRBD1. The length of the CDR3 is 15 residues. The J segment lost 0 bases and the V segment lost 4 bases, leaving 5 bases of the junction unmatched. Germline CDR1 and CDR2: GTSNPN and SVGIG (reference sequence). CDR3 DNA: TGTGCCTGGACCCGGACAGGGGCCAGCACAGATACGCAGTATTTT. It is translated as CAWTRTGASTDTQYF. The variable domain in full, with the rest retrieved from reference TRBV30 and TRBJ2-3, is SQTIHQWPATLVQPVGSPLSLECTVEGTSNPNLYWYRQAAGRGLQLLFYSVGIGQISSEVPQNLSASRPQDRQFILSSKKLLLSDSGFYLCAWTRTGASTDTQYFGPGTRLTVL.

V usage is TRBV10-3 and J usage is TRBJ2-3; 7 bases align to TRBD2. V lost 10 bases to trimming and J lost 5 bases; unmatched junction nucleotides: 15. The CDR3 has 15 amino acids. Germline V gene lookup returns CDR1 ENHRY and CDR2 SYGVKD. CDR3 region: CATYTSGARGDTQYF. CDR3 DNA: TGTGCCACCTACACAAGCGGGGCTAGGGGAGATACGCAGTATTTT.